What follows are 2 T cell receptor beta chains derived from one specimen sequenced in a study of beta chain features in type 1 diabetes. Isolated RNA was reverse transcribed in full, so expressed TCRB transcripts were sequenced. Libraries were prepared by immunoSEQ multiplex PCR; TCRdb keeps only in-frame clonotypes and omits some of them. Of about 320,000 clones listed, less than 15% are singletons. The sequenced sample consisted of central memory CD4+ T cells from blood. These receptors originate from a man aged 25 to 40 in good health.

This sequence joins TRBV7-2 and TRBJ1-6; D is possibly TRBD1 (6 bases). The V and J ends lost 2 bases and 2 bases respectively, with 7 bases between them. The CDR3 consists of 15 residues. CDR1 and CDR2 (germline): SGHTA, FQGNSA. The CDR3 protein is CASSLQGPYNSPLHF. CDR3 nucleotides: TGTGCCAGCAGCTTACAGGGGCCCTATAATTCACCCCTCCACTTT.

In this sample, this clone turned up a few times. Different DNA sequences within this sample yield the same CDR3. The chain employs TRBV27 and TRBJ1-5; no clear D. V was shortened by 6 bases and J by 1 base, with 7 bases between the two germline ends. The CDR3 consists of 13 residues. The germline CDR1 and CDR2 sequences are MNHEY and SMNVEV (reference sequence). The CDR3 bases are TGTGCCAGCAGCTCCAGGAGCAATCAGCCCCAGCATTTT. This translates into CASSSRSNQPQHF.